This is a list of T cell receptor beta chains from one sample in a study of T-cell reconstitution after alpha-beta-depleted transplantation in children. TCRdb recomputed calls from the PCR reads with MiXCR, one row per CDR3 protein. The table records approximately 44,000 distinct CDR3 sequences, under 6% of them present only once. The starting material was PBMCs, mostly from graft donor cells, obtained 60 days after TCRalphabeta/CD19-depleted stem cell transplant. Every receptor here comes from a female patient aged 2-15 years who had a stem cell transplant for aplastic anemia, so the T cells may come from the graft donor. The CDR3 runs from the conserved cysteine through the conserved F or W. Each record gives: clone size, D gene, J gene, V gene, CDR3 DNA, CDR3 protein. The D gene is left open where the match is weak. Clone size appears in some rows only: once, few, many, or a class for an expanded clone.

. . TRBJ2-3 TRBV11-1 TGTGCCAGCAGCCGGGCGTGGACTAGCACAGATACGCAGTATTTT CASSRAWTSTDTQYF
. TRBD2 TRBJ2-3 TRBV6-6 TGTGCCAGCAGTTCCCCGGGGGGGAGAACAGATACGCAGTATTTT CASSSPGGRTDTQYF
many . TRBJ2-1 TRBV29-1 TGCAGCGTAGCCCCTGGGCTGGGGGTGAATTCTGTCCAGTTCTTC CSVAPGLGVNSVQFF
many . TRBJ2-7 TRBV10-3 TGTGCCATCAGTGAGTCGATGGGGGGGGCATTCGAGCAGTACTTC CAISESMGGAFEQYF
many TRBD2 TRBJ2-1 TRBV7-8 TGTGCCAGCAGCTTAGCGCGACTAGCGGGAGGCAATGAGCAGTTCTTC CASSLARLAGGNEQFF
many . TRBJ2-2 TRBV5-1 TGCGCCAGCCAGGGTTCGAACACCGGGGAGCTGTTTTTT CASQGSNTGELFF
. . TRBJ2-7 TRBV5-5 TGTGCCAGCCGTACCGGGGCAGACTCCTACGAGCAGTACTTC CASRTGADSYEQYF
many . TRBJ2-3 TRBV29-1 TGCAGCGTGGAGGACTTCGCCCAAAGCACAGATACGCAGTATTTT CSVEDFAQSTDTQYF
many . TRBJ2-2 TRBV7-9 TGTGCCAGCAGCTTTGGACAGGGAGGGAGCGGGGAGCTGTTTTTT CASSFGQGGSGELFF
. TRBD2 TRBJ2-3 TRBV11-2 TGTGCCAGCAGCTTAACCATGACTAGCGGGGGGGCGAGAGATACGCAGTATTTT CASSLTMTSGGARDTQYF
. TRBD2 TRBJ2-3 TRBV25-1 TGTGCCAGCAGTGCCTCTAGCGGGAGTGGGACAGATACGCAGTATTTT CASSASSGSGTDTQYF
many TRBD1 TRBJ2-1 TRBV5-1 TGCGCCAGCAGCACTCTTCAGGGGGCCGAATACAATGAGCAGTTCTTC CASSTLQGAEYNEQFF
many TRBD1 TRBJ2-4 TRBV20-1 TGCAGTGCTCAGAGAACAGGGGCTGGAGTAGCCAAAAACATTCAGTACTTC CSAQRTGAGVAKNIQYF
many . TRBJ2-7 TRBV18 TGTGCCAGCTCGCTGGCCGAAGCGGCCTACGAGCAGTACTTC CASSLAEAAYEQYF
once . TRBJ1-1 TRBV3-1 TGTGCCAGCAGCCATGCCTCAGAGCGACAGAATTTTGGTGCTTTCTTT CASSHASERQNFGAFF
many TRBD1 TRBJ2-2 TRBV6-1 TGTGCCAGCAGTGATCGTCCGGGACAGGGGGCAGGCACCGGGGAGCTGTTTTTT CASSDRPGQGAGTGELFF
many . TRBJ2-1 TRBV29-1 TGCAGCGTGGGGGGACTCCCCAGCTCCTACAATGAGCAGTTCTTC CSVGGLPSSYNEQFF
many . TRBJ2-7 TRBV12-3/TRBV12-4 TGTGCCAGCAGTTTGGCGGGGCCTTGGGAGCAGTACTTC CASSLAGPWEQYF
few . TRBJ2-2 TRBV9 TGTGCCAGCACTCGGGCCTCGACCGGGGAGCTGTTTTTT CASTRASTGELFF
many TRBD2 TRBJ2-2 TRBV18 TGTGCCAGCTCACCAATAAGCGGGAGGGCCGGAGGGGAGCTGTTTTTT CASSPISGRAGGELFF
. TRBD2 TRBJ2-3 TRBV3-1 TGTGCCAGCAGCCGCGCTAGCGGGAGGGCCTCAGATACGCAGTATTTT CASSRASGRASDTQYF
many . TRBJ1-1 TRBV7-9 TGTGCCAGCAGCTTCGGTAGCACTGAAGCTTTCTTT CASSFGSTEAFF
many . TRBJ2-1 TRBV7-2 TGTGCCAGCAGCTTAGCGCGGAAGGAGCAGTTCTTC CASSLARKEQFF
many . TRBJ2-7 TRBV25-1 TGTGCCAGCTACTACGAGCAGTACTTC CASYYEQYF
. . TRBJ2-3 TRBV14 TGTGCCAGCAGCCAGACGGGACACCCCACGGATACGCAGTATTTT CASSQTGHPTDTQYF
many TRBD2 TRBJ2-7 TRBV29-1 TGCAGCGTTGTACTAGCGGGACAATACGAGCAGTACTTC CSVVLAGQYEQYF
many . TRBJ2-1 TRBV5-1 TGCGCCAGCAGCTTGGGGGGAACTGAGCAGTTCTTC CASSLGGTEQFF
. . TRBJ1-2 TRBV5-5 TGTGCCAGCAGCTTTCTCGGTACTAACTATGGCTACACCTTC CASSFLGTNYGYTF
many TRBD2 TRBJ2-1 TRBV4-2 TGTGCCAGCAGCCAAGATGTAGCGGGGGGTTACAATGAGCAGTTCTTC CASSQDVAGGYNEQFF
many TRBD2 TRBJ2-2 TRBV20-1 TGCAGTGTCTTGGGGACTAGCGGGAGTGGGAACACCGGGGAGCTGTTTTTT CSVLGTSGSGNTGELFF
. TRBD2 TRBJ2-1 TRBV27 TGTGCCAGCAGACCTCTGGGGGGGGGCTCCTACAATGAGCAGTTCTTC CASRPLGGGSYNEQFF
many TRBD1 TRBJ1-2 TRBV29-1 TGCAGCGTTTTAACCGGGACAGCGGGCGGCTACACCTTC CSVLTGTAGGYTF
. . TRBJ2-1 TRBV20-1 TGCAGTGCTAGAGATCTGAGGGGAGGCTCCTACAATGAGCAGTTCTTC CSARDLRGGSYNEQFF
few TRBD1 TRBJ2-3 TRBV25-1 TGTGCCAGCAGTGAACCGGGACAGGGGGCGTTCACAGATACGCAGTATTTT CASSEPGQGAFTDTQYF
many . TRBJ2-6 TRBV5-1 TGCGCCAGCAGCCAAAGGGGCAGGGGAGATGGGGCCAACGTCCTGACTTTC CASSQRGRGDGANVLTF
many . TRBJ2-5 TRBV6-6 TGTGCCAGCAGTTACTACGGGGTTCAAGAGACCCAGTACTTC CASSYYGVQETQYF
many . TRBJ2-5 TRBV3-1 TGTGCCAGCAGCTCCCCATACGAGACCCAGTACTTC CASSSPYETQYF
many TRBD1 TRBJ1-1 TRBV9 TGTGCCAGCAGGCCAGACAGGGCCGAGTTAGGTGAAGCTTTCTTT CASRPDRAELGEAFF
many . TRBJ2-7 TRBV6-1 TGTGCCAGCACCCGACAGGTCCTTACCTACGAGCAGTACTTC CASTRQVLTYEQYF
many TRBD2 TRBJ2-1 TRBV5-1 TGCGCCAGCAGCCCCAGGACTAGTGGGGGCAATGAGCAGTTCTTC CASSPRTSGGNEQFF
many TRBD1 TRBJ1-6 TRBV6-2/TRBV6-3 TGTGCCAGCCGAAGACAGGGAAGTTCACCCCTCCACTTT CASRRQGSSPLHF
many . TRBJ1-2 TRBV2 TGTGCCAGCAGTGGAGGACAGAACTATGGCTACACCTTC CASSGGQNYGYTF
few TRBD2 TRBJ2-7 TRBV28 TGTGCCAGCAGTCCCCACCGGCTAGCGGGAGTCTCCTACGAGCAGTACTTC CASSPHRLAGVSYEQYF
many . TRBJ1-5 TRBV12-3/TRBV12-4 TGTGCCAGCAATTGGTGGGGCAGGGGAATGGGGAATCAGCCCCAGCATTTT CASNWWGRGMGNQPQHF